The 21 T cell receptor beta chains given below trace back to one sample, sequenced in a study of shared clonotypes between healthy human individuals. Produced via immunoSEQ multiplex PCR; TCRdb's table is partial and in-frame only. The sample consists of approximately 2.5 million clones, more than 80% of them appearing once. Sequenced sample: naive CD4+ T cells sorted from blood. The sample's subset: CD45RA+ positively selected. Receptors originate from a young man in good health.

This chain joins TRBV6-1 and TRBJ2-7, with D perhaps matching TRBD1 (5 bases). CDR1 MNHNS and CDR2 SASEGT come from the germline V gene. The CDR3 is made up of 12 amino acids. The CDR3 sequence is CAGAGQSYEQYF. DNA of the CDR3: TGTGCTGGAGCAGGGCAGTCCTACGAGCAGTACTTC.

This clone has a single count. This rearrangement joins TRBV30 to TRBJ1-3; D perhaps matches TRBD1 (5 bases). V was cut by 4 bases and J by 4 bases, with 17 bases left in between. Germline V CDR1 and CDR2: GTSNPN, SVGIG (reference sequence). This CDR3 spans 15 amino acids. CDR3 sequence (DNA): TGTGCCTGGACTCGGGAGGGGCGTTTAGGAAACACCATATATTTT. This encodes CAWTREGRLGNTIYF.

The chain uses TRBV7-2 and TRBJ2-1; D unresolved. Germline values: CDR1 SGHTA, CDR2 FQGNSA. The V end lost 5 bases, the J end lost 6 bases, and 14 bases lay between the germline ends. The CDR3 totals 14 residues. The CDR3 sequence is CASSPAAIGNEQFF. DNA of the CDR3: TGTGCCAGCAGCCCTGCGGCGATTGGCAATGAGCAGTTCTTC.

This chain connects TRBV5-1 to TRBJ1-4; 8 bases are a match to TRBD1. The germline gives CDR1 SGHRS, CDR2 YFSETQ. The CDR3 runs 18 residues. V gave up 1 base and J gave up 0 bases; unmatched junction bases: 8. The CDR3 nucleotides are TGCGCCAGCAGCTTGTTGGGACAGGCGGGTGCAACTAATGAAAAACTGTTTTTT. This encodes CASSLLGQAGATNEKLFF. The variable domain in full, completed from reference TRBV5-1 and TRBJ1-4, reads KAGVTQTPRYLIKTRGQQVTLSCSPISGHRSVSWYQQTPGQGLQFLFEYFSETQRNKGNFPGRFSGRQFSNSRSEMNVSTLELGDSALYLCASSLLGQAGATNEKLFFGSGTQLSVL.

The rearrangement links TRBV6-6 to TRBJ1-5, with 9 bases identical to TRBD1. The V gene's germline CDR1 is MNHNY and CDR2 SVGAGI (reference sequence). J lost 2 bases, V lost 6 bases, and 5 bases had no gene match. There are 15 residues in the CDR3. The CDR3 nucleotides read TGTGCCAGCAGGGGACAGGGAGGTGGCAATCAGCCCCAGCATTTT. Translating gives CASRGQGGGNQPQHF.

V is TRBV4-1 and J is TRBJ2-3, with TRBD1 matching over 8 bases. This CDR3 has 17 amino acids. V lost 0 bases and J lost 3; bases outside the gene matches: 8. Germline lookup yields CDR1 MGHRA and CDR2 YSYEKL. CDR3 sequence (DNA): TGCGCCAGCAGCCAAGATCTCGGACAGGGTCGGACAGATACGCAGTATTTT. Amino acid sequence: CASSQDLGQGRTDTQYF.

The chain joins TRBV30 to TRBJ1-6; D remains unclear. The CDR3 sequence is 14 residues long. Per the germline V gene, CDR1 is GTSNPN and CDR2 is SVGIG (reference sequence). The ends were cut back, 4 bases at V and 8 bases at J, with 15 bases in the middle. This CDR3 reads CAWTTDYAYSPLHF. For the CDR3, the DNA is TGTGCCTGGACCACCGACTACGCGTATTCACCCCTCCACTTT.

The V gene is TRBV7-2, the J gene TRBJ2-7, with 8 bases lining up with TRBD2. Germline-derived CDR1 and CDR2 are SGHTA and FQGNSA. Unmatched junction bases numbered 13, after V lost 1 base and J lost 5 bases. The CDR3 is made up of 17 amino acids. This CDR3 is CASSLVAKTSVRDEQYF. The CDR3 coding sequence is TGTGCCAGCAGCTTAGTAGCGAAGACTAGCGTGAGGGACGAGCAGTACTTC.

V and J are TRBV10-3 and TRBJ2-2; D possibly matches TRBD1 or TRBD2 (5 bases each). Looked up from germline, CDR1 is ENHRY and CDR2 is SYGVKD. CDR3 length: 15 residues. With 5 bases removed from V and 5 bases from J, the gap between germline ends came to 15 bases. CDR3 residues: CAISTGPTGTGELFF. The CDR3 DNA reads as TGTGCCATCAGTACGGGACCCACGGGGACCGGGGAGCTGTTTTTT.

The genes are TRBV10-3 and TRBJ2-3; weak D call: TRBD2 (6 bases). The CDR3 covers 17 residues. V was trimmed by 7 bases and J by 4 bases, leaving 24 bases between them. Germline CDR1 reads ENHRY; CDR2 reads SYGVKD. The CDR3 DNA reads TGTGCCATCATGGCGGAGGGGTGGGCTCTCGGCGCAGATACGCAGTATTTT. This gives the protein CAIMAEGWALGADTQYF.

The chain joins TRBV6-5 to TRBJ2-5; D could derive from TRBD1 or TRBD2 (5 bases each). V was cut by 5 bases and J by 5 bases, with 15 bases left in between. The CDR3 runs 14 residues. Germline values: CDR1 MNHEY, CDR2 SVGAGI. The CDR3 DNA reads TGTGCCAGCAGTCCCGGGGCCGGCCGGGAGACCCAGTACTTC. Protein sequence: CASSPGAGRETQYF.

This clone was found a few times. The V and J genes are TRBV5-6 and TRBJ1-1, with TRBD1 matching 7 bases. Looked up from germline, CDR1 is SGHDT and CDR2 is YYEEEE. Losses at the gene ends were 5 bases for V and 11 bases for J; bases not matched to a gene: 9. The CDR3 loop spans 12 amino acids. The CDR3 is CASSTQGTQAFF. The CDR3 DNA reads TGTGCCAGCAGTACACAGGGGACTCAGGCTTTCTTT.

As regards this clone: Other DNA variants within this sample encode the same CDR3. The chain uses TRBV18 and TRBJ1-5; a weak D match, TRBD1 (6 bases). Germline loops: CDR1 KGHSH, CDR2 LQKENI. The germline V and J ends were trimmed by 3 bases and 2 bases, with 8 bases remaining between them. The CDR3 length is 14 residues. The CDR3 loop is CASSPNRGNQPQHF. As DNA, the CDR3 is TGTGCCAGCTCACCGAACAGGGGCAATCAGCCCCAGCATTTT. Drawing the rest from reference TRBV18 and TRBJ1-5, the complete variable domain is NAGVMQNPRHLVRRRGQEARLRCSPMKGHSHVYWYRQLPEEGLKFMVYLQKENIIDESGMPKERFSAEFPKEGPSILRIQQVVRGDSAAYFCASSPNRGNQPQHFGDGTRLSIL.

The chain uses TRBV12-5 and TRBJ2-5; a weak D match, TRBD1 (6 bases). The CDR3 extends over 13 amino acids. Germline V gene lookup returns CDR1 LGHNT and CDR2 FRNRAP. Trimming pared 0 bases from V and 7 bases from J, leaving 9 bases between. The CDR3 reads CASGLVKDRTQYF. CDR3 nucleotides: TGTGCTAGTGGTTTGGTCAAGGACAGGACCCAGTACTTC.

This chain uses TRBV6-5 with TRBJ1-1; D gene uncertain. Germline V gives CDR1 MNHEY, CDR2 SVGAGI. The CDR3 is 13 amino acids. V lost 6 bases to trimming and J lost 0 bases, with 8 bases between them. The chain's CDR3 is CASRPTLNTEAFF. CDR3 sequence (DNA): TGTGCCAGCAGACCCACATTGAACACTGAAGCTTTCTTT.

Of note for this clone: The identical CDR3 is also encoded by other nucleotide sequences in the sample. The chain has TRBV2 and TRBJ1-2, with a tentative D call TRBD1 (5 bases). The germline gives CDR1 SNHLY, CDR2 FYNNEI. This CDR3 spans 12 amino acids. V dropped 1 base and J dropped 6 bases, with 6 bases sitting between them. The CDR3 DNA reads as TGTGCCAGCAGTGAAGAGGGGAATGGCTACACCTTC. This sequence encodes CASSEEGNGYTF.

The gene calls are TRBV10-3 and TRBJ2-5; D gene unclear. CDR3 size: 13 residues. Germline V gene lookup returns CDR1 ENHRY and CDR2 SYGVKD. Trimming stripped 2 bases from V and 0 bases from J, with 4 bases between. CDR3: CAISETYQETQYF. The CDR3 DNA reads TGTGCCATCAGTGAGACCTACCAAGAGACCCAGTACTTC.

The chain uses TRBV6-6 and TRBJ2-1; D not resolved. V was cut by 7 bases and J by 8 bases, with 15 bases left in between. Germline V gene sequence: CDR1 MNHNY, CDR2 SVGAGI (reference sequence). This CDR3 is built from 13 residues. This chain's CDR3 is CASTRAEGYEQFF. CDR3 DNA: TGTGCCAGCACCCGGGCAGAAGGCTATGAGCAGTTCTTC.

This rearrangement joins TRBV6-6 to TRBJ1-1; tentatively, D is TRBD1 (5 bases). The CDR3 contains 16 residues. Germline V gene data show CDR1 as MNHNY and CDR2 as SVGAGI (reference sequence). V lost 7 bases, J lost 6 bases, and 24 bases lay in between. CDR3 nucleotides: TGTGCCAGCACCCCGGGGGTGGGAAGAGGCTTGGCTGAAGCTTTCTTT. Translation: CASTPGVGRGLAEAFF.

As concerns this clone: Other DNA sequences of this sample code for an identical CDR3. The chain has TRBV5-1 and TRBJ2-5, with TRBD2 matching over 7 bases. J was trimmed by 2 bases and V by 3 bases; bases with no gene match: 4. CDR1 and CDR2 from the germline V gene are SGHRS and YFSETQ. The CDR3 runs to 14 residues. The DNA of the CDR3 is TGCGCCAGCAGCTCGCGCGGGGGACAAGAGACCCAGTACTTC. This sequence encodes CASSSRGGQETQYF.

The chain employs TRBV18 and TRBJ1-6; the D gene is possibly TRBD1 (6 bases). The CDR3 sequence is 14 residues long. The germline V gene has CDR1 KGHSH and CDR2 LQKENI. Trimming took off 3 bases at V and 7 bases at J, with 10 bases between the two ends. Here the CDR3 reads CASSPDSLNSPLHF. CDR3 bases: TGTGCCAGCTCACCGGACAGCTTAAATTCACCCCTCCACTTT.